Sequencing of this T cell receptor beta chain was carried out in a study of siplizumab effects on memory and regulatory T cells. Profiled with immunoSEQ multiplex PCR; TCRdb holds only in-frame clones, not every one. The table has over 95,000 clones, just over 90% seen once. This CDR3 contains 14 residues. The junction had 3 bases not matched to a gene; V was cut back by 4 bases and J by 2 bases. CDR1 is SGHNT, CDR2 YYREEE, per germline (reference sequence). The sample taken for sequencing was non-Treg CD4+ T cells sorted from blood. This chain uses TRBV5-4 with TRBJ2-5, with 9 bases matching TRBD2. The TCR originated in a human donor in good health. The CDR3 DNA reads as TGTGCCAGCAGCGGGAGCGGGGGGCAAGAGACCCAGTACTTC. Encoded protein: CASSGSGGQETQYF.